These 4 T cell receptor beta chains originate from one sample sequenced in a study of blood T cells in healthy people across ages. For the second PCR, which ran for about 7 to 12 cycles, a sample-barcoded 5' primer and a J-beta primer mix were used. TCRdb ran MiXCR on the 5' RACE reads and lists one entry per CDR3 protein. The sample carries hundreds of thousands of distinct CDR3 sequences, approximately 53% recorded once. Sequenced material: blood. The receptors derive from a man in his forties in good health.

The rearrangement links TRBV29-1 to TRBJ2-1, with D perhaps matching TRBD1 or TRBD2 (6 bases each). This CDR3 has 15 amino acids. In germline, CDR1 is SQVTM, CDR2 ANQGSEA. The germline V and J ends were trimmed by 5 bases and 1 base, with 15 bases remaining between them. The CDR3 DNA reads TGCAGCGTTAAGGGGGGCGAGTATTCCTACAATGAGCAGTTCTTC. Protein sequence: CSVKGGEYSYNEQFF.

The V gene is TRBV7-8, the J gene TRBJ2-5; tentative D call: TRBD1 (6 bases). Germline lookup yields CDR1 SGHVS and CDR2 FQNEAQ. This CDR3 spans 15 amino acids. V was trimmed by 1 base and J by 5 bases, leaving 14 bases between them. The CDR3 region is CASSLDNGGGETQYF. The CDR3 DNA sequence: TGTGCCAGCAGCTTAGATAATGGGGGCGGGGAGACCCAGTACTTC.

In DNA form, the CDR3 reads TGCAGTACACCAGGGTTTAATGAAAAACTGTTTTTT. Translating it yields CSTPGFNEKLFF. V is TRBV20-1 and J is TRBJ1-4; tentative D call: TRBD1 (5 bases). There are 12 residues in the CDR3. The V end lost 8 bases, the J end lost 4 bases, and 11 bases lay between the germline ends. The germline CDR1 and CDR2 sequences are DFQATT and SNEGSKA (reference sequence).

The CDR3 nucleotides are TGTGCCAGCAGCCAAGATAATAGCGGAAACTACGAGCAGTACTTC. Encoded protein: CASSQDNSGNYEQYF. The gene calls are TRBV9 and TRBJ2-7, with D possibly matching TRBD2 (6 bases). With 4 bases removed from V and 3 bases from J, the gap between germline ends came to 17 bases. CDR1 and CDR2 (germline): SGDLS, YYNGEE. This CDR3 comprises 15 residues.